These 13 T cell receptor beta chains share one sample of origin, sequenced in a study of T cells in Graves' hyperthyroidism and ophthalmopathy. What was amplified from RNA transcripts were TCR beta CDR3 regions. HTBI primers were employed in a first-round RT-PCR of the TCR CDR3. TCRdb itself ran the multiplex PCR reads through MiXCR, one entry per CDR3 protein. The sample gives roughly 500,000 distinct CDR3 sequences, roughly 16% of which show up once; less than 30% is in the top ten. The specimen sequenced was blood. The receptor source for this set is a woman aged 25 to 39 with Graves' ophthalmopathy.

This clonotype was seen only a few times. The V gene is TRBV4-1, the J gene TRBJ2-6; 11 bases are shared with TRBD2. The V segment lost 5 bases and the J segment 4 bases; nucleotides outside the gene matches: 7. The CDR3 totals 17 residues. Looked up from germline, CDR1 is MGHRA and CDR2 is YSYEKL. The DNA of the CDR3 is TGCGCCAGCAGCGGGGGACTAGCGGCGGCCGGGGCCAACGTCCTGACTTTC. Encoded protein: CASSGGLAAAGANVLTF.

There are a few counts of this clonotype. DNA for the CDR3: TGCAGTGCTAAAGTAGAATCCGGGGGTGAGCAGTTCTTC. Translation: CSAKVESGGEQFF. The V and J genes are TRBV20-1 and TRBJ2-1; possibly TRBD2 for D (6 bases). Germline V gives CDR1 DFQATT, CDR2 SNEGSKA (reference sequence). Trimming removed 4 bases at V and 9 bases at J, with 16 bases between. The CDR3 covers 13 residues.

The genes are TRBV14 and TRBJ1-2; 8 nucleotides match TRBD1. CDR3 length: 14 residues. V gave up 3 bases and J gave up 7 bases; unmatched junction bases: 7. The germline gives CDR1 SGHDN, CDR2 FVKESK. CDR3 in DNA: TGTGCCAGCAGCCAGATTCCAGGGGGCCGTGGCTACACCTTC. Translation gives CASSQIPGGRGYTF.

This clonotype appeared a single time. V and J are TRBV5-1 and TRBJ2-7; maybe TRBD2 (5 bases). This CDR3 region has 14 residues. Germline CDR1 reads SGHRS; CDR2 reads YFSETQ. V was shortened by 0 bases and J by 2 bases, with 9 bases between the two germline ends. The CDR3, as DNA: TGCGCCAGCAGCTTGGTTGGGAGCCCCTACGAGCAGTACTTC. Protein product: CASSLVGSPYEQYF.

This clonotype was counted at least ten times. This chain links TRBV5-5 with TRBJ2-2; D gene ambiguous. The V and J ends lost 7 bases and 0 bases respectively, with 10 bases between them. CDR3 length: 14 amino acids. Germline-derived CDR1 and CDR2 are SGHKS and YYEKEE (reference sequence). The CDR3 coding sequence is TGTGCCAGCCCCCGACGCACGAACACCGGGGAGCTGTTTTTT. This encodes CASPRRTNTGELFF.

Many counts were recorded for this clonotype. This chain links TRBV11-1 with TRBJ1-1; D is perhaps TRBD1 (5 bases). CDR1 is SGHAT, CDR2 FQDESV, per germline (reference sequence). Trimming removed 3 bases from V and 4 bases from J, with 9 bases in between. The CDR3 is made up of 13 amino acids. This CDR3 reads CASSFDQGTEAFF. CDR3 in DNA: TGTGCCAGCAGCTTCGACCAGGGCACTGAAGCTTTCTTT. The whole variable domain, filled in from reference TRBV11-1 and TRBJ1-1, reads EAEVAQSPRYKITEKSQAVAFWCDPISGHATLYWYRQILGQGPELLVQFQDESVVDDSQLPKDRFSAERLKGVDSTLKIQPAELGDSAMYLCASSFDQGTEAFFGQGTRLTVV.

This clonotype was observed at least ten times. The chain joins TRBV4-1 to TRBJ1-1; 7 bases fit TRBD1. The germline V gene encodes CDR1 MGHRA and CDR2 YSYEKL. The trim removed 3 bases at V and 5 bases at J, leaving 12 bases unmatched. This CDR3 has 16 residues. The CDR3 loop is CASSQSVTGAGTEAFF. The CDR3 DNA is TGCGCCAGCAGCCAGTCAGTAACAGGGGCAGGTACTGAAGCTTTCTTT.

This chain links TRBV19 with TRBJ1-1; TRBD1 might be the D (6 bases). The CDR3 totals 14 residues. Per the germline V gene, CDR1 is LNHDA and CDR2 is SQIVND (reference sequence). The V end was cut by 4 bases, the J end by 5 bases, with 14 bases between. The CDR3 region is CASSTLQGRTEAFF. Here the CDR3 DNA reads TGTGCCAGTAGTACCCTACAGGGTAGAACTGAAGCTTTCTTT.

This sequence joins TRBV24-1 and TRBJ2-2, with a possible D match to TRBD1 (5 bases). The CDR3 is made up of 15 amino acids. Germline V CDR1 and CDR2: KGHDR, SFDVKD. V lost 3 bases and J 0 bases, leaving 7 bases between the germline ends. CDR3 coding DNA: TGTGCCACCAGTGATCCAGGGCCGAACACCGGGGAGCTGTTTTTT. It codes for CATSDPGPNTGELFF.

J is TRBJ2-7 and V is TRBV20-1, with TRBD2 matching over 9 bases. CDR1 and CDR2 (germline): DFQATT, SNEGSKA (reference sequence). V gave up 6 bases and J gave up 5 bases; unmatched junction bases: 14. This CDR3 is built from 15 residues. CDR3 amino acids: CSADFEREATHEQYF. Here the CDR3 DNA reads TGCAGTGCCGACTTCGAGCGGGAGGCGACCCACGAGCAGTACTTC.

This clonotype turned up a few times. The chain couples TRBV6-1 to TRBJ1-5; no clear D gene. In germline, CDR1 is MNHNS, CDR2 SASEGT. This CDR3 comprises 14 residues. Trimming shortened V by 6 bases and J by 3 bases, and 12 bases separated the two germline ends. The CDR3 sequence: CASSWTEVNQPQHF. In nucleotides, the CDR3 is TGTGCCAGCAGCTGGACCGAAGTCAATCAGCCCCAGCATTTT.

CDR3 nucleotides: TGTGCCAGCAGCTCATCAGGGAGCTCCTATAATTCACCCCTCCACTTT. Its translation: CASSSSGSSYNSPLHF. This rearrangement joins TRBV7-9 to TRBJ1-6; a possible D gene is TRBD1 (5 bases). Germline values: CDR1 SEHNR, CDR2 FQNEAQ (reference sequence). The CDR3 loop spans 16 amino acids. Trimming removed 4 bases from V and 0 bases from J, with 10 bases in between. Looking up the rest from reference TRBV7-9 and TRBJ1-6 gives the full variable domain: DTGVSQNPRHKITKRGQNVTFRCDPISEHNRLYWYRQTLGQGPEFLTYFQNEAQLEKSRLLSDRFSAERPKGSFSTLEIQRTEQGDSAMYLCASSSSGSSYNSPLHFGNGTRLTVT.

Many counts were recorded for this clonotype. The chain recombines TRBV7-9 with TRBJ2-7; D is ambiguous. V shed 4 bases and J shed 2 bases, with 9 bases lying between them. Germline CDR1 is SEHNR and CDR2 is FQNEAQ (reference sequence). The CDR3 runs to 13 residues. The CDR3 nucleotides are TGTGCCAGCAGCTCGACCCTTACCTACGAGCAGTACTTC. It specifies CASSSTLTYEQYF. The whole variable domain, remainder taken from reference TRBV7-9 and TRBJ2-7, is DTGVSQNPRHKITKRGQNVTFRCDPISEHNRLYWYRQTLGQGPEFLTYFQNEAQLEKSRLLSDRFSAERPKGSFSTLEIQRTEQGDSAMYLCASSSTLTYEQYFGPGTRLTVT.